Following are 24 T cell receptor beta chains from one sample sequenced in a study of CXCR3 chemokines and chemotherapy response in bladder cancer. TCRdb re-called the PCR reads with MiXCR, one entry per CDR3 protein. The data contain about 9,000 distinct CDR3 sequences, more than 20% of them singletons. The biological material was taken from a patient whose treatment included neoadjuvant chemotherapy. The receptors here all came from a human donor with bladder cancer that did not respond to neoadjuvant chemotherapy.

This clonotype has ten or more counts. The V gene is TRBV2, the J gene TRBJ1-2; D is uncertain. This CDR3 comprises 13 residues. V lost 3 bases and J lost 4, with 9 bases in between. Germline V CDR1 and CDR2: SNHLY, FYNNEI. CDR3 coding DNA: TGTGCCAGCAGTGACGCGGCAGGCTATGGCTACACCTTC. Protein sequence: CASSDAAGYGYTF.

This clonotype qualifies as medium-sized (0.01 to 0.1%). This chain joins TRBV27 and TRBJ2-1, with TRBD1 matching 10 bases. Per germline, CDR1 MNHEY and CDR2 SMNVEV (reference sequence). After removal of 2 bases from V and 10 bases from J, the junction contained 11 bases not matched to a gene. The CDR3 covers 16 residues. This CDR3 is CASSLLRDRGVREQFF. In DNA, the CDR3 is TGTGCCAGCAGTTTACTCCGGGACAGGGGAGTGCGGGAGCAGTTCTTC.

This clonotype was seen many times. The genes are TRBV10-3 and TRBJ2-5; TRBD2 matches 9 bases. V shed 6 bases, J shed 5 bases, and the junction held 10 bases outside the gene matches. The CDR3 runs 15 residues. The germline V gene encodes CDR1 ENHRY and CDR2 SYGVKD. CDR3 sequence: CAISSPAGGGETQYF. CDR3 DNA sequence: TGTGCCATCAGCTCCCCAGCGGGGGGCGGGGAGACCCAGTACTTC.

V is TRBV19 and J is TRBJ1-2; maybe TRBD1 (6 bases). CDR1 and CDR2 from the germline V gene are LNHDA and SQIVND (reference sequence). V dropped 6 bases and J dropped 3 bases, with 17 bases sitting between them. The CDR3 has 15 residues. CDR3 residues: CASRRGPGHDYGYTF. As DNA, the CDR3 is TGTGCCAGTAGGCGGGGGCCAGGCCACGACTATGGCTACACCTTC.

This clonotype rates as medium-sized. The genes are TRBV10-3 and TRBJ2-1; tentative D call: TRBD1 (6 bases). Germline lookup yields CDR1 ENHRY and CDR2 SYGVKD. CDR3 length: 12 amino acids. The germline V and J ends were trimmed by 7 bases and 9 bases, with 13 bases remaining between them. The CDR3 here is CAITWGLGEQFF. The CDR3 DNA sequence: TGTGCCATCACATGGGGGCTTGGTGAGCAGTTCTTC.

This clonotype has only one observation. This sequence joins TRBV20-1 and TRBJ2-3; TRBD2 might be the D (7 bases). CDR1 and CDR2 (germline): DFQATT, SNEGSKA (reference sequence). This CDR3 contains 13 residues. V was cut by 6 bases and J by 2 bases, with 12 bases left in between. CDR3 DNA sequence: TGCAGTGCCGCGGGGGCGCACACAGATACGCAGTATTTT. It translates to CSAAGAHTDTQYF.

The chain employs TRBV6-5 and TRBJ2-3, with 8 bases aligning to TRBD2. There are 14 residues in the CDR3. Germline loops: CDR1 MNHEY, CDR2 SVGAGI. The V segment lost 5 bases and the J segment 4 bases; nucleotides outside the gene matches: 5. This chain's CDR3 is CASSTGGGPDTQYF. In nucleotides, the CDR3 is TGTGCCAGCAGTACCGGGGGGGGCCCAGATACGCAGTATTTT.

Points on this clonotype: A far larger clone is off by one base, so a read error is likely. The chain links TRBV6-6 to TRBJ1-2; D may be TRBD1 or TRBD2 (5 bases each). The DNA end lines up better with TRBJ2-1; the J call may be wrong. CDR3 length equals 17 residues. Germline V gene sequence: CDR1 MNHNY, CDR2 SVGAGI (reference sequence). The CDR3, as DNA: TGTGCCAGCAGTTACCTTGGGGAGCTGGGGCTATACAATGAGCAGTTCTTC. As protein: CASSYLGELGLYNEQFF.

This chain uses TRBV29-1 with TRBJ2-3, with 8 nucleotides matching TRBD2. Per germline, CDR1 SQVTM and CDR2 ANQGSEA. The CDR3 contains 16 residues. Trimming at V came to 5 bases and at J to 1 base, leaving 11 bases not matched to a gene. CDR3 nucleotide sequence: TGCAGCGTTACCGGGGGGGGTTCGACGGGCACAGATACGCAGTATTTT. The encoded protein is CSVTGGGSTGTDTQYF.

A single count supports this clonotype. The gene calls are TRBV10-3 and TRBJ1-5; D is ambiguous. Germline loops: CDR1 ENHRY, CDR2 SYGVKD. With 0 bases removed from V and 3 bases from J, the gap between germline ends came to 3 bases. The CDR3 contains 13 residues. The CDR3 loop reads CAISESLNQPQHF. DNA for the CDR3: TGTGCCATCAGTGAGTCACTCAATCAGCCCCAGCATTTT.

This clonotype has ten or more counts. This chain links TRBV12-3 or TRBV12-4 with TRBJ2-6; D might be TRBD2 (6 bases). The CDR3 covers 16 residues. V was clipped by 6 bases and J by 2 bases, with 14 bases between them. The CDR3 nucleotides read TGTGCCAGCAGACCGGGAGACGGAGCTGGGGCCAACGTCCTGACTTTC. It yields the protein CASRPGDGAGANVLTF.

This clonotype counts as medium-sized (0.01 to 0.1%). J is TRBJ1-1 and V is TRBV18; D perhaps matches TRBD1 (6 bases). Looked up from germline, CDR1 is KGHSH and CDR2 is LQKENI. The CDR3 is 17 amino acids. With 3 bases removed from V and 3 bases from J, the gap between germline ends came to 20 bases. This chain's CDR3 is CASSPTDSSEGDTEAFF. The CDR3 DNA reads as TGTGCCAGCTCACCTACGGACAGCTCTGAGGGGGACACTGAAGCTTTCTTT.

This clonotype has a count of ten or more. This chain uses TRBV20-1 with TRBJ2-5; TRBD2 aligns across 11 bases. The V gene end was trimmed by 2 bases and the J gene end by 5 bases; junction bases not matched to a gene: 10. Germline values: CDR1 DFQATT, CDR2 SNEGSKA (reference sequence). The CDR3 sequence is 16 residues long. As DNA, the CDR3 is TGCAGTGCTAGATTGGCTAGCGGGGGGTATTGGGAGACCCAGTACTTC. This translates into CSARLASGGYWETQYF.

This clonotype is termed medium-sized. The CDR3 DNA reads as TGTGCCAGCTCACCAAACGGGGGGGGCCTCGATGAGCAGTTCTTC. Its translation is CASSPNGGGLDEQFF. J is TRBJ2-1 and V is TRBV18; 8 bases align to TRBD2. V was pared by 2 bases and J by 8 bases, with 8 bases of the junction left unmatched. This CDR3 region has 15 residues. The V gene's germline CDR1 is KGHSH and CDR2 LQKENI. Using reference TRBV18 and TRBJ2-1 for the parts outside the CDR3, the full variable domain is NAGVMQNPRHLVRRRGQEARLRCSPMKGHSHVYWYRQLPEEGLKFMVYLQKENIIDESGMPKERFSAEFPKEGPSILRIQQVVRGDSAAYFCASSPNGGGLDEQFFGPGTRLTVL.

Details on this clonotype: With a far larger clone one base away, a read error is the likely cause. The V and J genes are TRBV6-1 and TRBJ2-7; D may be TRBD2 (6 bases). Deletions cut 1 base from V and 7 bases from J, with 11 bases between. The germline CDR1 and CDR2 sequences are MNHNS and SASEGT. The CDR3 loop spans 13 amino acids. The CDR3 protein is CASSEGRVGEQYF. The CDR3 nucleotides read TGTGCCAGCAGTGAAGGGAGGGTAGGTGAGCAGTACTTC.

This clonotype has just one count. Here the CDR3 reads CASSVGGSNEQFF. DNA for the CDR3: TGTGCCAGCAGCGTTGGCGGGAGCAATGAGCAGTTCTTC. This chain connects TRBV9 to TRBJ2-1, with 7 bases that match TRBD2. The CDR3 totals 13 residues. Trimming at V came to 2 bases and at J to 6 bases, leaving 2 bases not matched to a gene. The germline CDR1 and CDR2 sequences are SGDLS and YYNGEE.

This clonotype came up many times. The chain carries TRBV5-6 and TRBJ2-3, with 11 nucleotides matching TRBD2. CDR1 is SGHDT and CDR2 is YYEEEE in the germline V gene. The CDR3 contains 21 residues. The ends lost 4 bases at V and 6 bases at J; junction bases unmatched: 25. The DNA of the CDR3 is TGTGCCAGCAGCCCTGGGGGAACTGGGGGTTCACTAGCGGGGGTAGCGGATACGCAGTATTTT. Translation gives CASSPGGTGGSLAGVADTQYF.

This clonotype has just a few counts. The rearrangement links TRBV25-1 to TRBJ2-5, with TRBD2 identical over 11 bases. The CDR3 runs 14 residues. V lost 3 bases to trimming and J lost 7 bases; unmatched junction nucleotides: 4. Germline V CDR1 and CDR2: MGHDK, SYGVNS. The chain's CDR3 is CASSETSGVGTQYF. The CDR3 DNA follows: TGTGCCAGCAGTGAGACTAGCGGGGTTGGGACCCAGTACTTC.

This clonotype was seen ten or more times. This chain joins TRBV9 and TRBJ2-3, with 7 bases identical to TRBD2. J lost 5 bases, V lost 0 bases, and 12 bases had no gene match. There are 17 residues in the CDR3. Germline V lookup: CDR1 SGDLS, CDR2 YYNGEE. CDR3 in DNA: TGTGCCAGCAGCGTAGAGGCGAGCGGGGTCTCCGGAGATACGCAGTATTTT. Amino acids: CASSVEASGVSGDTQYF.

Notes on this clonotype: A far larger clone is one nucleotide away, so this likely arose from a read error. The chain recombines TRBV6-2 or TRBV6-3 with TRBJ2-3, with TRBD1 matching over 7 bases. V lost 5 bases, J lost 0 bases, and 20 bases stayed unmatched. Germline V gene lookup returns CDR1 MNHEY and CDR2 SVGEGT. The CDR3 spans 20 residues. Here the CDR3 DNA reads TGTGCCAGCAGTGAGTCTGACCAGGGGGTAGGAGTGTCTAGCACAGATACGCAGTATTTT. This codes for CASSESDQGVGVSSTDTQYF.

The genes are TRBV7-3 and TRBJ2-2; 13 bases match TRBD2. Per the germline V gene, CDR1 is SGHTA and CDR2 is FQGTGA. The CDR3 loop spans 18 amino acids. Losses at the gene ends were 5 bases for V and 6 bases for J; bases not matched to a gene: 12. The CDR3 nucleotides are TGTGCCAGCAGCCCCTCAGCTACTAGCGGGGGGGCCCCCGGGGAGCTGTTTTTT. This gives the protein CASSPSATSGGAPGELFF.

V usage is TRBV6-2 or TRBV6-3 and J usage is TRBJ1-1; D gene ambiguous. Per germline, CDR1 MNHEY and CDR2 SVGEGT. Trimming removed 8 bases from V and 0 bases from J, with 10 bases in between. This CDR3 spans 13 amino acids. The CDR3 DNA follows: TGTGCCAGCGGCCCGCATGTGAACACTGAAGCTTTCTTT. Translated, it gives CASGPHVNTEAFF.

This clonotype ranks as medium-sized. The J gene is TRBJ2-1, the V gene TRBV7-2; the match to TRBD2 covers 8 bases. The J segment lost 9 bases and the V segment lost 5 bases, leaving 12 bases of the junction unmatched. CDR1 is SGHTA and CDR2 is FQGNSA in the germline V gene. The CDR3 is 15 amino acids. The CDR3 sequence: CASSPASGGPGEQFF. CDR3 in DNA: TGTGCCAGCAGCCCCGCGTCGGGGGGGCCCGGTGAGCAGTTCTTC. Full variable domain (rest looked up from reference TRBV7-2 and TRBJ2-1): GAGVSQSPSNKVTEKGKDVELRCDPISGHTALYWYRQSLGQGLEFLIYFQGNSAPDKSGLPSDRFSAERTGGSVSTLTIQRTQQEDSAVYLCASSPASGGPGEQFFGPGTRLTVL.

This clonotype was seen only a few times. The V gene is TRBV19, the J gene TRBJ2-3; D may be TRBD2 (6 bases). V was shortened by 4 bases and J by 12 bases, with 14 bases between the two germline ends. The CDR3 sequence is 12 residues long. The germline gives CDR1 LNHDA, CDR2 SQIVND (reference sequence). This chain's CDR3 is CASSSGDPPQYF. The DNA of the CDR3 is TGTGCCAGTAGTAGCGGGGATCCCCCACAGTATTTT.